The subject of this entry is one T cell receptor beta chain. Its antigen is still unknown. Between the trimmed V and J ends, which lost 5 bases and 7 bases, there was a span of 13 bases. Germline CDR1 is DFQATT and CDR2 is SNEGSKA (reference sequence). The CDR3 extends over 12 amino acids. Study outcomes and limitations: The TCR gene usage of tumor memory CD4+ T cells clustered together with blood and lymph node memory CD4+ cells and with lymph node naive CD4+ cells.

Full-length variable regions came from constant-region reverse primers plus semi-nested Nested Universal Primer A PCR. MiXCR, applied by TCRdb to the 5' RACE reads, yields one record per CDR3 protein. The sample holds roughly 8,600 distinct CDR3 sequences, about 50% seen once. Memory CD4+ cells were defined as CD4+CD45RO+CD25-. The V and J genes are TRBV20-1 and TRBJ2-3; TRBD1 or TRBD2 may be the D gene (6 bases each). The sample was memory CD4+ T cells sorted from a lymph node. This sample's subset: memory CD4+ T cells, CD4+CD45RO+CD25-. The source of this sequence is a female donor with breast cancer. The CDR3 nucleotides are TGCAGTGCTTCCCCGGGGGCACATACGCAGTATTTT. It is translated as CSASPGAHTQYF.